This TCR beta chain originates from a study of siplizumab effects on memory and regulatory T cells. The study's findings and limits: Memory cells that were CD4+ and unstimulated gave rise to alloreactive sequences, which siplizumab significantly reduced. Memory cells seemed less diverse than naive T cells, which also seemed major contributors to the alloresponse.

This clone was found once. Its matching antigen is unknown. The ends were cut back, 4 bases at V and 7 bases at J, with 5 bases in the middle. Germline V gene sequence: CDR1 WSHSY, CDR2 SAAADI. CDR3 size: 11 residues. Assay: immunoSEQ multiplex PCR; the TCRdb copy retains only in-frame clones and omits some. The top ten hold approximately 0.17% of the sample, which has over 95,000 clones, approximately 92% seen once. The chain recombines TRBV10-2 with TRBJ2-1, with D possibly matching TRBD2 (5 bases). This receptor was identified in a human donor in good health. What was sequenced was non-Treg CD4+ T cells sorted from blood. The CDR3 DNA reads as TGCGCCAGCAGTGGAGGGAATGAGCAGTTCTTC. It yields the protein CASSGGNEQFF.